This TCR beta chain stems from a study of blood T cells in healthy people across ages. Trimming took 0 bases from V and 2 from J, leaving 7 bases between them. From germline, CDR1 is MGHRA and CDR2 YSYEKL. CDR3 length: 14 residues. This clonotype was picked up a small number of times. Using a J-beta primer mix together with a sample-barcoded 5' primer, a second PCR was run for about 6 to 11 cycles. Each CDR3 protein is one row after TCRdb ran MiXCR on the 5' RACE reads. Of approximately 1.5 million distinct CDR3 sequences listed, about 31% are singletons. The V gene is TRBV4-1, the J gene TRBJ2-5; D not certain. The sequencing input was blood. The receptor's source is a woman aged 30 to 39 in good health. The CDR3 spells CASSQDVTQETQYF. For the CDR3, the DNA is TGCGCCAGCAGCCAAGATGTGACTCAAGAGACCCAGTACTTC.